The 2 T cell receptor beta chains reported below all come from one sample, sequenced in a study of T cell responses to AZD1222 COVID-19 vaccine. Only in-frame clones appear in the TCRdb table, and some are missing; sequencing was by immunoSEQ multiplex PCR. The table records about 170,000 clones, 75% to 95% of them present only once. Sequences were derived from peripheral blood, sampled on day 0 of AZD1222 vaccination. The source is an adult in good health.

The chain carries TRBV11-2 and TRBJ1-4; D is unclear. Germline lookup yields CDR1 SGHAT and CDR2 FQNNGV. The CDR3 has 14 residues. Trimming left V 1 base short and J 3 bases short, with 6 bases between. As DNA, the CDR3 is TGTGCCAGCAGCTTAGGAGCGGCTAATGAAAAACTGTTTTTT. Encoded protein: CASSLGAANEKLFF.

The rearrangement uses TRBV7-9 and TRBJ2-7; tentatively, D is TRBD2 (6 bases). The CDR3 runs 15 residues. Looked up from germline, CDR1 is SEHNR and CDR2 is FQNEAQ (reference sequence). Trimming stripped 7 bases from V and 0 bases from J, with 16 bases between. CDR3 amino acids: CASTLTRGSSYEQYF. The CDR3 DNA is TGTGCCAGCACTCTGACGCGGGGAAGCTCCTACGAGCAGTACTTC.